This TCR beta chain was observed in a study of identical twins' blood T cells. At least ten counts were recorded for this clonotype. What it binds is unknown. MiXCR, run by TCRdb on the 5' RACE reads, gives a single entry per CDR3 protein. The table lists about 370,000 distinct CDR3 sequences, roughly 27% of them singletons. Study-wide results and caveats: Environmental influences on twin similarity could not be excluded. Twins shared about as many clonotypes as their cloneset sizes predicted.

Donors were six healthy women in three monozygous twin pairs. The CDR3 sequence is 12 residues long. Between the trimmed V and J ends, which lost 3 bases and 2 bases, there was a span of 4 bases. Germline V gene data show CDR1 as SGHAT and CDR2 as FQNNGV. The chain has TRBV11-2 and TRBJ1-2; D is unclear. This receptor was taken from a woman aged 18 to 55 in good health. Material for sequencing was PBMCs. The CDR3 loop is CASSLGNYGYTF. CDR3 DNA: TGTGCCAGCAGCTTGGGCAACTATGGCTACACCTTC. Looking up the rest from reference TRBV11-2 and TRBJ1-2 gives the full variable domain: EAGVAQSPRYKIIEKRQSVAFWCNPISGHATLYWYQQILGQGPKLLIQFQNNGVVDDSQLPKDRFSAERLKGVDSTLKIQPAKLEDSAVYLCASSLGNYGYTFGSGTRLTVV.